This TCR beta chain is drawn from a study of blood T cell repertoires in COVID-19. Study details: T cells, B-cell-depleted T cells, or PBMCs provided the cDNA or gDNA that served as material.

The authors' processing: Nucleated cell number was recorded as an estimate derived from reference gene primer amplification. Clones were read by immunoSEQ multiplex PCR, and TCRdb kept only the in-frame ones, dropping some. The DNA gave D and trimming, while V, J and clone size come from that table. The table shows some 200,000 clones, with less than 90% occurring only once. Germline V gene lookup returns CDR1 MDHEN and CDR2 SYDVKM. Trimming removed 6 bases from V and 3 bases from J, with 18 bases in between. This CDR3 is 15 amino acids long. What was sequenced was peripheral blood. The chain links TRBV28 to TRBJ2-7; D is perhaps TRBD1 (6 bases). This TCR derives from a woman between 65 and 79 years old with COVID-19, enrolled during active disease. In DNA, the CDR3 is TGTGCCAGCAGAGGGACGTACGAGGGGGACTACGAGCAGTACGTC. This codes for CASRGTYEGDYEQYV.